This record covers a single T cell receptor (beta chain). Germline CDR1 reads SGHVS; CDR2 reads FNYEAQ. V gave up 2 bases and J gave up 6 bases; unmatched junction bases: 4. This CDR3 is built from 13 residues. Data came from immunoSEQ multiplex PCR; TCRdb stores just in-frame clones and leaves some out. The sample records about 140,000 clones, about 91% being singletons. The data were taken from a study of T cell responses to AZD1222 COVID-19 vaccine. This TCR derives from an adult in good health. The sequencing here drew on peripheral blood, taken on day 0 of AZD1222 vaccination. The rearrangement joins TRBV7-6 to TRBJ2-7, with 7 bases fitting TRBD1. The CDR3, as DNA: TGTGCCAGCAGCTTAATAGACAGGGCCGAGCAGTACTTC. Amino acid sequence: CASSLIDRAEQYF.